This TCR beta chain is drawn from a study of human T cells and chemical hapten exposure. The time point is: pre-sensitization, week 0. As for treatment: therapeutic diphenylcyclopropenone sensitization with weekly scalp DPC. Germline V gene data show CDR1 as MNHEY and CDR2 as SMNVEV (reference sequence). The CDR3 has 14 amino acids. Trimming took off 3 bases at V and 1 base at J, with 9 bases between the two ends. This clonotype was detected a few times. TCRdb independently ran MiXCR on the RACE reads; one entry per CDR3 protein. The table lists around 350,000 distinct CDR3 sequences, around 5.5% of them singletons, with about 7.7% in the top ten.

Sequencing used whole blood, obtained in connection with sensitization to the hapten diphenylcyclopropenone (DPC). The chain has TRBV27 and TRBJ2-5, with no clear D. This receptor was taken from a woman in her late teens or twenties with alopecia areata. Some clones in this sample may be carry-over from other donors' samples. The CDR3 nucleotides read TGTGCCAGCAGTTTGTATGGGCTCCAAGAGACCCAGTACTTC. This sequence encodes CASSLYGLQETQYF.